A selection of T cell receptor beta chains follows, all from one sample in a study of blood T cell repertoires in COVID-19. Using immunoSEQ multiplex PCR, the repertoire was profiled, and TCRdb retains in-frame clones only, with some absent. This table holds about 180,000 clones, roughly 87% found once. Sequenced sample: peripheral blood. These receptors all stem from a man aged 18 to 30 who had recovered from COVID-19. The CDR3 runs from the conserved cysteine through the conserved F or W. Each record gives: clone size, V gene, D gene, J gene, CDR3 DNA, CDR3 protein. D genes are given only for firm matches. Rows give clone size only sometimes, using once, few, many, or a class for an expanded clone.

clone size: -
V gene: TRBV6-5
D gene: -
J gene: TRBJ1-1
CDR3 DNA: TGTGCCACCAAAGGGGACTACACTGAAGCTTTCTTT
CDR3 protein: CATKGDYTEAFF

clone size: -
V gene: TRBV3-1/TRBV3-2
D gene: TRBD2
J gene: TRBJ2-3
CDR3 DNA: TGTGCCAGCAGCCAAGCTAGCGGGAGGCCAGATACGCAGTATTTT
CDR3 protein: CASSQASGRPDTQYF

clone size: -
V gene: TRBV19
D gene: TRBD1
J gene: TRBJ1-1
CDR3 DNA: TGTGCCAGTACCTGGGGGACAGGGGGTTTTATGAACACTGAAGCTTTCTTT
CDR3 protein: CASTWGTGGFMNTEAFF

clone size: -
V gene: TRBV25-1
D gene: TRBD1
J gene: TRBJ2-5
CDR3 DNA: TGTGCCAGCAGTGGGTTAGGGGGCTACCAAGAGACCCAGTACTTC
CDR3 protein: CASSGLGGYQETQYF

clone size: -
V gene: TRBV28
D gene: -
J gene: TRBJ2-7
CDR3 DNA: TGTGCCAGCAGCCCTGGGAGGGGGGCCCACTCCTACGAGCAGTACTTC
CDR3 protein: CASSPGRGAHSYEQYF

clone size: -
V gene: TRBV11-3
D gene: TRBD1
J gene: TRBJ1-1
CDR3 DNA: TGTGCCAGCAGCCGAGGACAGGGGAGGGCTTTCTTT
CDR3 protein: CASSRGQGRAFF

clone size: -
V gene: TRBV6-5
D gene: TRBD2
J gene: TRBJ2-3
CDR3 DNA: TGTGCCAGCAGCCCCAGCGGGAGGGGAAGAGATACGCAGTATTTT
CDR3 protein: CASSPSGRGRDTQYF

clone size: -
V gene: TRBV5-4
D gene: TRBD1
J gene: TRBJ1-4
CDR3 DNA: TGTGCCAGCAGCTCGGACAGGGGCAAAGGGAATGAAAAACTGTTTTTT
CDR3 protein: CASSSDRGKGNEKLFF

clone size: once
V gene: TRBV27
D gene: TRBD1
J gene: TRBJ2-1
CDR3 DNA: TGTGCCAGCAGTCTAACGGCGGACAGGGGGCAAGGTGAGCAGTTCTTC
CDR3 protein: CASSLTADRGQGEQFF

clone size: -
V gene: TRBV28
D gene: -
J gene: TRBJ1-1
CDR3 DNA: TGTGCCAGCAGTACCCCTCAGGGGAAAACTGAAGCTTTCTTT
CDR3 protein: CASSTPQGKTEAFF

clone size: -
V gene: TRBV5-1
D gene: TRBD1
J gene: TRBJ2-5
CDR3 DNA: TGCGCCAGCAGCTCTGACAGGGGGAAAGAGACCCAGTACTTC
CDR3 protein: CASSSDRGKETQYF

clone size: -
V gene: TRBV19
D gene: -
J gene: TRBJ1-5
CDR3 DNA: TGTGCCAGTAGCCAGAACAATCAGCCCCAGCATTTT
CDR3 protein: CASSQNNQPQHF

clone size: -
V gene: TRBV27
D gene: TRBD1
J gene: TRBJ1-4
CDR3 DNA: TGTGCCAGCAGGGAACAGGGGGCTAGGAGAAAACTGTTTTTT
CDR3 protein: CASREQGARRKLFF

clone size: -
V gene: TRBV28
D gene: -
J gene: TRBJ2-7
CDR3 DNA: TGTGCCAGCAGTTTAACAGTTCCCAAGGCCTACGAGCAGTACTTC
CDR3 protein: CASSLTVPKAYEQYF

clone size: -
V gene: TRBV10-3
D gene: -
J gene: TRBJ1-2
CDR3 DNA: TGTGCCATCAGAGAAGACTTGGGTGGCTACACCTTC
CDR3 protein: CAIREDLGGYTF